The entry that follows covers one T cell receptor (beta chain) sequence. Its antigen is not known. This sample stems from a study of OX40 agonist ivuxolimab in advanced cancers. This CDR3 region has 15 residues. Germline V gene data show CDR1 as SGHTA and CDR2 as FQGTGA. V shed 2 bases and J shed 2 bases, with 13 bases lying between them. Profiling relied on immunoSEQ multiplex PCR, and the TCRdb table lists in-frame clones only, not all of them. The sample records fewer than 75,000 clones, 88% being singletons. Study-wide findings and caveats: Clonal expansion was seen in CD4+ and CD8+ blood T cells by week 6 at 0.1 to 3.0 mg/kg.

The V gene is TRBV7-3, the J gene TRBJ2-7; D is unclear. The clonotype comes from an adult with an advanced solid tumor such as melanoma, head and neck, liver or kidney cancer. This specimen was CD4+ or CD8+ T cells sorted from blood, taken in a trial of the OX40 agonist ivuxolimab. CDR3 DNA: TGTGCCAGCAGCTTAGGGCCCGTGGGTGCCTACGAGCAGTACTTC. Translating it yields CASSLGPVGAYEQYF.